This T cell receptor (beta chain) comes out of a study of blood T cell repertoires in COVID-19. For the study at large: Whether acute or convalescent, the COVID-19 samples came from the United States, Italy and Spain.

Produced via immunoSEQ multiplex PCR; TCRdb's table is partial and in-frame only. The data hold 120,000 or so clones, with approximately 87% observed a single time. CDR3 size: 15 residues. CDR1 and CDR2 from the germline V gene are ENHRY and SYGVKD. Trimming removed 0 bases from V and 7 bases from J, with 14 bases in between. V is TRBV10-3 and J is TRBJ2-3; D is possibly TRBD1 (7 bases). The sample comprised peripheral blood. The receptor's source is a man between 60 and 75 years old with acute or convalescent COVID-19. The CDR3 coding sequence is TGTGCCATCAGTGAGTCCCGGGCAGGGGGGAATACGCAGTATTTT. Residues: CAISESRAGGNTQYF.